A selection of T cell receptor beta chains follows, all from one sample in a study of OX40 agonist ivuxolimab in advanced cancers. Some clones are missing from TCRdb's copy, which holds only in-frame ones; the method was immunoSEQ multiplex PCR. Altogether tens of thousands of clones are present, about 80% being singletons, with the ten largest covering more than 2%. The input for sequencing was CD4+ or CD8+ T cells sorted from blood, taken in a trial of the OX40 agonist ivuxolimab. The origin of the receptors is an adult with an advanced solid tumor such as melanoma, head and neck, liver or kidney cancer. Each CDR3 is given with its conserved first and last residue. A D gene is named only where the DNA matches it firmly. Size is omitted from some rows. Given values are once, few, many or a class for expanded clones.

j_call d_call v_call clone_size cdr3_nt cdr3_aa
TRBJ2-3 . TRBV14 once TGTGCCAGCAGCCAAGTGGGAGATACGCAGTATTTT CASSQVGDTQYF
TRBJ2-5 TRBD2 TRBV9 . TGTGCCAGCAGCGGTGGGAGGGTGGAGACCCAGTACTTC CASSGGRVETQYF
TRBJ1-1 . TRBV7-9 few TGTGCCAGCAGCTTATTCCGTGGTCTTCGGGAAAACACTGAAGCTTTCTTT CASSLFRGLRENTEAFF
TRBJ2-4 TRBD2 TRBV30 . TGTGCCTGGAGTCCCGGGACTACTAGAGGCAAAAACATTCAGTACTTC CAWSPGTTRGKNIQYF
TRBJ1-5 TRBD1 TRBV9 . TGTGCCAGCAGCGGACAGGGTAAGAGCAATCAGCCCCAGCATTTT CASSGQGKSNQPQHF
TRBJ2-3 TRBD2 TRBV7-2 . TGTGCCAGCAGTTTAAGGCCTAGCGGGGGCCCAGGGGATACGCAGTATTTT CASSLRPSGGPGDTQYF
TRBJ1-5 . TRBV30 few TGTGCCTGGAGTCGGGGGGAAATTGGGGTTCAGCCCCAGCATTTT CAWSRGEIGVQPQHF
TRBJ2-7 . TRBV7-2 . TGTGCCAGCAGGGGGGAAAGGGACCCCTACGAGCAGTACTTC CASRGERDPYEQYF
TRBJ2-5 . TRBV30 once TGTGCCTGGAGGATTGAAGAGACCCAGTACTTC CAWRIEETQYF
TRBJ1-2 . TRBV30 . TGTGCCTGGAGTGAGGGGACCCAGGGCCTCTTC CAWSEGTQGLF
TRBJ1-4 . TRBV7-2 . TGTGCCAGCAGCTTAGGACAAGGGTTCAATGAAAAACTGTTTTTT CASSLGQGFNEKLFF
TRBJ1-5 . TRBV10-3 . TGTGCCATCAGTGAGTCGGCGGGGAATCAGCCCCAGCATTTT CAISESAGNQPQHF
TRBJ1-5 . TRBV7-8 once TGTGCCAGCAGCTTAGCCAGACAGGCGGGGGGTCAGCCCCAGCATTTT CASSLARQAGGQPQHF
TRBJ1-1 . TRBV9 . TGTGCCAGCAGCGTAGCTCAAGGCGGGAACACTGAAGCTTTCTTT CASSVAQGGNTEAFF
TRBJ1-1 . TRBV6-4 . TGTGCCAGCAGTTACACGGGGGTGAACACTGAAGCTTTCTTT CASSYTGVNTEAFF
TRBJ2-5 TRBD2 TRBV19 . TGTGCCAGTAACGGGGGGTGGGAAGAGACCCAGTACTTC CASNGGWEETQYF
TRBJ2-7 . TRBV30 . TGTGCCTGGAGTTGGGAGTCCTACGAGCAGTACTTC CAWSWESYEQYF
TRBJ2-1 TRBD2 TRBV19 . TGTGCCAGTAGCCCGCCCACAGCGGGAGGGTACAATGAGCAGTTCTTC CASSPPTAGGYNEQFF
TRBJ2-5 . TRBV5-1 . TGCGCCAGCAGCTTGGTAGCCGGGGACCAAGAGACCCAGTACTTC CASSLVAGDQETQYF
TRBJ2-7 . TRBV5-1 . TGCGCCAGCAGCTTGTTGAGCGGCAGCTCCTACGAGCAGTACTTC CASSLLSGSSYEQYF
TRBJ2-5 . TRBV7-3 . TGTGCCAGCAGCCCTGGACAGCGAGAGACCCAGTACTTC CASSPGQRETQYF
TRBJ1-1 . TRBV29-1 . TGCAGCATCAAGTATGAGATGAACACTGAAGCTTTCTTT CSIKYEMNTEAFF
TRBJ2-2 TRBD2 TRBV19 . TGTGCCAGTAGTCACCGGGACTACCGAAACACCGGGGAGCTGTTTTTT CASSHRDYRNTGELFF
TRBJ1-1 . TRBV7-9 . TGTGCCAGCAGCCCAGGGTTCATGAACACTGAAGCTTTCTTT CASSPGFMNTEAFF
TRBJ1-2 . TRBV2 . TGTGCCAGCGGGGAGGGGATCTATGGCTACACCTTC CASGEGIYGYTF
TRBJ1-6 TRBD1 TRBV7-6 . TGTGCCAGCAGCTTAGTTGCAGGGGGAAATTCACCCCTCCACTTT CASSLVAGGNSPLHF
TRBJ1-1 . TRBV6-1 few TGTGCCAGCAGTGGTTGGACATTTAACACTGAAGCTTTCTTT CASSGWTFNTEAFF
TRBJ1-2 . TRBV18 . TGTGCCAGCTCACCAGGGGCAGGCTACACCTTC CASSPGAGYTF
TRBJ2-7 . TRBV7-7 few TGTGCCAGCAGCTTAGATTTAGGGGACGAGCAGTACTTC CASSLDLGDEQYF
TRBJ2-3 . TRBV5-1 . TGCGCCAGCAGCTCCGGGCAGGGCTGGCGCACAGATACGCAGTATTTT CASSSGQGWRTDTQYF
TRBJ2-3 TRBD2 TRBV10-3 once TGTGCCGCGTCAGCTAGCGGGTCCACTAATACGCAGTATTTT CAASASGSTNTQYF
TRBJ2-5 . TRBV5-1 . TGCGCCAGCAGCTTGTCCACGAGTCTGGGAGAGACCCAGTACTTC CASSLSTSLGETQYF
TRBJ2-1 . TRBV19 once TGTGCCAGTAGTACCGGGACCGCTTACAATGAGCAGTTCTTC CASSTGTAYNEQFF
TRBJ2-5 . TRBV29-1 . TGCAGCGTTGAATCAGGGGAAGAGACCCAGTACTTC CSVESGEETQYF
TRBJ2-1 . TRBV5-1 . TGCGCCAGCAGCTTGGCGGGGGCTGCCTACAATGAGCAGTTCTTC CASSLAGAAYNEQFF
TRBJ1-6 . TRBV10-3 . TGTGCCATCAGTGAGTCGGCCGCTGTTGTTAATTCACCCCTCCACTTT CAISESAAVVNSPLHF
TRBJ1-2 . TRBV10-3 . TGTGCCATCAGTATAAATCGGGATACGATTAACTATGGCTACACCTTC CAISINRDTINYGYTF
TRBJ2-1 . TRBV5-4 . TGTGCCAGCAGTCCCGTGGGGTATGAGCAGTTCTTC CASSPVGYEQFF
TRBJ1-6 . TRBV6-1 . TGTGCCAGCAGTGTGAACACTCCAGCGGGTTCACCCCTCCACTTT CASSVNTPAGSPLHF
TRBJ2-7 TRBD1 TRBV6-5 . TGTGCCAGCAGGCCTACAGGGGGAAGGACCTACGAGCAGTACTTC CASRPTGGRTYEQYF
TRBJ2-7 . TRBV5-1 . TGCGCCAGCAGCTTGGAACAGGTTAACTACGAGCAGTACTTC CASSLEQVNYEQYF
TRBJ1-2 . TRBV6-1 . TGTGCCAGCACCTCTGGGAAAGGGAAGGACTATGGCTACACCTTC CASTSGKGKDYGYTF
TRBJ2-6 . TRBV7-2 . TGTGCCAGCAGCTTAGTTCCGGTCTCTGGGGCCAACGTCCTGACTTTC CASSLVPVSGANVLTF
TRBJ1-2 . TRBV13 . TGTGCCAGCAGCTTTGAGGGGGTTGGTGGCTACACCTTC CASSFEGVGGYTF
TRBJ2-3 . TRBV5-6 . TGTGCCAGCAGCGGCGGGAGCACAGATACGCAGTATTTT CASSGGSTDTQYF